Sequencing of this T cell receptor beta chain was carried out in a study of CXCR3-negative and CXCR3-positive naive CD8 T cells. In the study overall: Total TRB output reached around 150 million reads, about 1.5 +/- 0.3 million per library.

Germline values: CDR1 MDHEN, CDR2 SYDVKM. This CDR3 has 14 amino acids. Frequency places this clonotype as medium-sized. cDNA libraries for TRB were generated by 5' RACE incorporating UMI labels. From its re-call of the 5' RACE reads, TCRdb lists each CDR3 protein once, without DNA. Across tens of thousands of distinct CDR3 sequences, the top ten clones capture roughly 7.7% of the sample. The sequencing input was memory CD8+ T cells from blood. This receptor was taken from a human donor in good health. Some clones in this sample may be carry-over from other donors' samples. The chain uses TRBV28 and TRBJ2-5; the TCRdb D gene call, TRBD1, has no DNA to confirm it. The CDR3 is CATSTSGQGVTQYF.